This T cell receptor (beta chain) was found in a study of CD8 T cells in Susac syndrome. Random hexamers primed reverse transcription of about 0.5 to 1 ug RNA. MiXCR, run by TCRdb on the immunoSEQ multiplex PCR reads, gives a single entry per CDR3 protein. This table has 150,000 or so distinct CDR3 sequences, 90% to 96% appearing once. The CDR3 runs 11 residues. Germline V CDR1 and CDR2: MGHRA, YSYEKL. V gave up 0 bases and J gave up 7 bases, with 3 bases separating them. The sequenced sample consisted of CD4+ T cells from PBMCs. This TCR was recovered from a human donor with Susac syndrome. The rearrangement uses TRBV4-1 and TRBJ2-5, with D unclear. For the CDR3, the DNA is TGCGCCAGCAGCCAAGAAGGGACCCAGTACTTC. This translates into CASSQEGTQYF.